Listed below are T cell receptor beta chains from one sample, sequenced in a study of siplizumab effects on memory and regulatory T cells. Clones were read by immunoSEQ multiplex PCR, and TCRdb kept only the in-frame ones, dropping some. The data show around 82,000 clones, 93% seen once. The sample comprised CD8+ T cells sorted from blood. These receptors all come from a human donor in good health. The CDR3 runs from the conserved cysteine through the conserved F or W. The D gene is left open where the match is weak. A row's size may be missing; if present it is once, few, many or a size class.

.	TRBJ1-1	TRBV9	.	TGTGCCAGCAGCACTTGGATGAACACTGAAGCTTTCTTT	CASSTWMNTEAFF
.	TRBJ2-3	TRBV19	TRBD1	TGTGCCAGTATCCACCTTGGGACAGGGGGGACAGATACGCAGTATTTT	CASIHLGTGGTDTQYF
.	TRBJ1-5	TRBV5-6	.	TGTGCCAGCAGCTTCGGGAAGTCCAATCAGCCCCAGCATTTT	CASSFGKSNQPQHF
.	TRBJ1-4	TRBV2	.	TGTGCCAGCCAATTTTCGCGAACCGCAACTAATGAAAAACTGTTTTTT	CASQFSRTATNEKLFF
.	TRBJ2-5	TRBV6-1	TRBD2	TGTGCCAGCAGTCTACTAGCGGGGGGGCCGGAGACCCAGTACTTC	CASSLLAGGPETQYF
.	TRBJ2-7	TRBV9	.	TGTGCCAGCAGCCCTGCAGGGTTCGGGCCCTACGAGCAGTACTTC	CASSPAGFGPYEQYF
.	TRBJ2-7	TRBV30	TRBD2	TGTGCCTGGAGCGGGGAGGGTCTTTGGGAGCAGTACTTC	CAWSGEGLWEQYF
.	TRBJ1-2	TRBV7-2	TRBD1	TGTGCCAGCAGCTCCTCCCCGGGACAGGGGGCGGGTGGCTACACCTTC	CASSSSPGQGAGGYTF
.	TRBJ2-5	TRBV6-5	TRBD2	TGTGCCAGCAACCTGGCGGGGGGACAAGAGACCCAGTACTTC	CASNLAGGQETQYF
.	TRBJ1-4	TRBV7-8	TRBD1	TGTGCCAGCAGCTTATACGGGACAGCAAATGAAAAACTGTTTTTT	CASSLYGTANEKLFF
.	TRBJ2-5	TRBV9	.	TGTGCCAGCAGCGTAGCCCTGGCGCAAGAGACCCAGTACTTC	CASSVALAQETQYF
.	TRBJ2-1	TRBV19	TRBD2	TGTGCCAGTAGTTATTCTAGCGGGGGAGACAATGAGCAGTTCTTC	CASSYSSGGDNEQFF
.	TRBJ2-7	TRBV25-1	.	TGTGCCAGTGCTTCCGGCTCCTACGAGCAGTACTTC	CASASGSYEQYF
.	TRBJ2-3	TRBV18	.	TGTGCCAGCTCCTCTCAGGGGCCGAGATCGTTAGATACGCAGTATTTT	CASSSQGPRSLDTQYF
.	TRBJ2-3	TRBV2	.	TGTGCCAGCAGTGACCCCTCGGCTATTAGCACAGATACGCAGTATTTT	CASSDPSAISTDTQYF
.	TRBJ2-7	TRBV27	.	TGTGCCAGCAGTTTAGAGAAAGGGGGGTACGAGCAGTACTTC	CASSLEKGGYEQYF
.	TRBJ1-5	TRBV7-7	TRBD1	TGTGCCAGCAGCTTCCTCTCTCCTACAGGGGAGAGCAATCAGCCCCAGCATTTT	CASSFLSPTGESNQPQHF
.	TRBJ2-7	TRBV19	TRBD1	TGTGCCAGTAGTATAGGCGGGACAGGGGTAGCCGAGCAGTACTTC	CASSIGGTGVAEQYF
.	TRBJ2-5	TRBV4-3	.	TGCGCCAGCAGCCAAGATCGGGGACCACTAGAGACCCAGTACTTC	CASSQDRGPLETQYF
.	TRBJ2-4	TRBV5-1	.	TGCGCCAGCAGCTCCGATGGCTACGTAGCCAAAAACATTCAGTACTTC	CASSSDGYVAKNIQYF
.	TRBJ2-1	TRBV6-5	.	TGTGCCAGCGGACTGGGGGTTACTGAGCAGTTCTTC	CASGLGVTEQFF
.	TRBJ2-7	TRBV5-4	.	TGTGCCAGCAGCTTGAGAGAGGTTGCCTACGAGCAGTACTTC	CASSLREVAYEQYF
.	TRBJ2-7	TRBV30	.	TGTGCCTGGAGTAGATCCCCAGGGAACGAGCAGTACTTC	CAWSRSPGNEQYF
.	TRBJ2-2	TRBV18	.	TGTGCCAGCTCACTCGGCGACTACGTCCACGGGGAGCTGTTTTTT	CASSLGDYVHGELFF
once	TRBJ1-4	TRBV10-2	.	TGCGCCAGCAGTGAGGGCGAGGCAGGGGTCGAAAAACTGTTTTTT	CASSEGEAGVEKLFF
.	TRBJ2-2	TRBV9	.	TGTGCCAGCAGCGATCGGACCACCGGGGAGCTGTTTTTT	CASSDRTTGELFF
.	TRBJ1-6	TRBV7-9	.	TGTGCCAGCAGCGCAGGGAATTCACCCCTCCACTTT	CASSAGNSPLHF
.	TRBJ2-1	TRBV9	.	TGTGCCAGCAGCGTAGTTGCGGGGATCAATGAGCAGTTCTTC	CASSVVAGINEQFF
.	TRBJ1-2	TRBV5-5	TRBD1	TGTGCCAGCAGCCCAACGGACAGGGAAGAAGCATATGGCTACACCTTC	CASSPTDREEAYGYTF
.	TRBJ2-3	TRBV13	.	TGTGCCAGCAGCTTAGGCACAGATACGCAGTATTTT	CASSLGTDTQYF
.	TRBJ2-2	TRBV19	.	TGTGCCAGCGACGGTGGGGGGAACACCGGGGAGCTGTTTTTT	CASDGGGNTGELFF
.	TRBJ2-4	TRBV2	.	TGTGCCGGGCAGGGGGGGGAGAACATTCAGTACTTC	CAGQGGENIQYF
.	TRBJ2-7	TRBV25-1	.	TGTGCCAGCAGCTCAACCTCCGAGCAGTACTTC	CASSSTSEQYF
once	TRBJ2-3	TRBV11-2	TRBD2	TGTGCCAGCAGCTTATGGAGCGGGGGGGCTCGAGATACGCAGTATTTT	CASSLWSGGARDTQYF
once	TRBJ2-7	TRBV6-6	.	TGTGCCAGCAGCCTCGGATACGAGCAGTACTTC	CASSLGYEQYF
once	TRBJ1-1	TRBV7-6	.	TGTGCCAGCAGCTTAGCGGGGGGCGCGGTCACTGAAGCTTTCTTT	CASSLAGGAVTEAFF
.	TRBJ1-1	TRBV9	.	TGTGCCAGCAGCGTAGAGGGGTATGAAGCTTTCTTT	CASSVEGYEAFF
.	TRBJ2-5	TRBV21-1	.	TGTGCCAGCAGCACCGTAAAACTAGGGTTCTCTACTCAAGAGACCCAGTACTTC	CASSTVKLGFSTQETQYF
.	TRBJ2-7	TRBV19	.	TGTGCCAGTAGTAGTGACCTAAGCTCCTACGAGCAGTACTTC	CASSSDLSSYEQYF
.	TRBJ2-5	TRBV9	TRBD1	TGTGCCAGCAGCGTAGGTGGGGGACAGCAAGAGACCCAGTACTTC	CASSVGGGQQETQYF
.	TRBJ1-4	TRBV6-5	TRBD1	TGTGCCAGCAGTTTAATCCGGGACAGTGAAAAACTGTTTTTT	CASSLIRDSEKLFF
once	TRBJ2-1	TRBV7-3	.	TGTGCCAGCAGTCTTACTAGCCACTCCTACAATGAGCAGTTCTTC	CASSLTSHSYNEQFF
.	TRBJ2-7	TRBV6-1	TRBD1	TGTGCCAGCAGTAACCGGGACAGCCAATCATACGAGCAGTACTTC	CASSNRDSQSYEQYF
.	TRBJ2-1	TRBV20-1	.	TGCAGTGCTATAGAGGGTGAGCAGTTCTTC	CSAIEGEQFF
.	TRBJ1-1	TRBV28	.	TGTGCCAGCAGTTTTAGAGGGGTCACTGAAGCTTTCTTT	CASSFRGVTEAFF
.	TRBJ1-3	TRBV11-2	.	TGTGCCAGCAACCACATGGCCTCTGGAAACACCATATATTTT	CASNHMASGNTIYF
once	TRBJ2-2	TRBV19	TRBD1	TGTGCCAGTAATTGGGGACAGGGAGTCACCGGGGAGCTGTTTTTT	CASNWGQGVTGELFF
.	TRBJ2-3	TRBV4-3	TRBD2	TGCGCCAGCAGCCGGGGACTAGCGGGGGCCACAGATACGCAGTATTTT	CASSRGLAGATDTQYF
.	TRBJ1-1	TRBV5-5	TRBD1	TGTGCCAGCAGCTCGGGACAGGGAACCTTGAACACTGAAGCTTTCTTT	CASSSGQGTLNTEAFF
.	TRBJ1-2	TRBV2	TRBD1	TGTGCCAGCACCGGGACAGGGGACGGCTACACCTTC	CASTGTGDGYTF
.	TRBJ1-2	TRBV6-5	TRBD1	TGTGCCAGCACCGTCGGACAGGGTATTACCTATGGCTACACCTTC	CASTVGQGITYGYTF
once	TRBJ2-7	TRBV7-6	.	TGTGCCAGCAGCTTAGAAGGGGGGAGCTCCTACGAGCAGTACTTC	CASSLEGGSSYEQYF
.	TRBJ2-7	TRBV5-1	.	TGCGCCAGCAGCTTAGGGAATTCCTACGAGCAGTACTTC	CASSLGNSYEQYF
.	TRBJ2-3	TRBV9	.	TGTGCCAGCAGCGTAGAAGGTTTCGTGGGCACAGATACGCAGTATTTT	CASSVEGFVGTDTQYF
.	TRBJ1-1	TRBV9	TRBD1	TGTGCCAGCAGCGTAGAGGGGACAGGGATCACTGAAGCTTTCTTT	CASSVEGTGITEAFF
.	TRBJ2-1	TRBV5-4	.	TGTGCCAGCAGCTGGACAGACAATGAGCAGTTCTTC	CASSWTDNEQFF
.	TRBJ1-5	TRBV15	.	TGTGCCACCAGGGAGACCCGCCAGGGTAGGGATAGCAATCAGCCCCAGCATTTT	CATRETRQGRDSNQPQHF
.	TRBJ2-7	TRBV11-2	.	TGTGCCAGCAGCTTAGAGGCAGGGCTCGCCTACGAGCAGTACTTC	CASSLEAGLAYEQYF